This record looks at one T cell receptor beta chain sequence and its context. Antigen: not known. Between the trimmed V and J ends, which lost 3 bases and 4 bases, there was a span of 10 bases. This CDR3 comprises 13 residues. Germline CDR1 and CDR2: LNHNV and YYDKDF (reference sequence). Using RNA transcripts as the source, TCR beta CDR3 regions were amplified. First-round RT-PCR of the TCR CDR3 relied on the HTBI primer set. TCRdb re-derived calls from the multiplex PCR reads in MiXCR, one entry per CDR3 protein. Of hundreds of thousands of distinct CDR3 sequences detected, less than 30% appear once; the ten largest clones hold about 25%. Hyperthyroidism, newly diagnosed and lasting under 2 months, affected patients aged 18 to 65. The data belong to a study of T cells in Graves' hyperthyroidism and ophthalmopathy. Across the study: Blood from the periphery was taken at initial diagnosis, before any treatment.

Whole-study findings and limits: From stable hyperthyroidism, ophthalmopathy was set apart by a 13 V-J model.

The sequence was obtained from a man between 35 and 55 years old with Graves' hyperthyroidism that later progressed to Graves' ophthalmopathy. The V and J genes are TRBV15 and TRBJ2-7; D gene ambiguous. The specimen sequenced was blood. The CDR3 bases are TGTGCCACCAGCAGCGCTAGGGCTTACGAGCAGTACTTC. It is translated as CATSSARAYEQYF.